The 16 T cell receptor beta chains listed next were all sequenced from one sample in a study of graft-versus-host responses after intestinal transplantation. TCRdb's table, derived via immunoSEQ multiplex PCR, lists solely in-frame clones and lacks some. The sample shows around 96,000 clones, 75% to 95% of them seen only once. This material consisted of PBMCs, taken roughly 410 days after intestinal transplant. The receptors here all came from a human patient who received an intestinal transplant, so some T cells may come from the graft donor.

V is TRBV7-6 and J is TRBJ2-7; 8 nucleotides line up with TRBD1. The junction had 5 bases not matched to a gene; V was cut back by 7 bases and J by 6 bases. This CDR3 has 12 amino acids. From germline, CDR1 is SGHVS and CDR2 FNYEAQ. For the CDR3, the DNA is TGTGCCAGCAATCAGGGGGCCGGCGAGCAGTACTTC. Its protein is CASNQGAGEQYF. Supplemented by reference TRBV7-6 and TRBJ2-7, the full variable domain reads GAGVSQSPRYKVTKRGQDVALRCDPISGHVSLYWYRQALGQGPEFLTYFNYEAQQDKSGLPNDRFSAERPEGSISTLTIQRTEQRDSAMYRCASNQGAGEQYFGPGTRLTVT.

The CDR3 protein is CASSPEGLAGSYEQYF. Here the CDR3 DNA reads TGTGCCAGCAGCCCGGAAGGACTAGCGGGCTCCTACGAGCAGTACTTC. This rearrangement joins TRBV5-6 to TRBJ2-7; 11 nucleotides match TRBD2. This CDR3 contains 16 residues. Germline V CDR1 and CDR2: SGHDT, YYEEEE. Unmatched junction bases numbered 6, after V lost 4 bases and J lost 0 bases.

This chain joins TRBV10-3 and TRBJ2-7; D tentatively fits TRBD1 or TRBD2 (5 bases each). V was cut by 6 bases and J by 0 bases, with 9 bases left in between. The V gene's germline CDR1 is ENHRY and CDR2 SYGVKD. The CDR3 is 13 residues long. CDR3 protein: CAIRGVSSYEQYF. The CDR3, as DNA: TGTGCCATCAGGGGGGTTAGCTCCTACGAGCAGTACTTC.

This chain joins TRBV6-4 and TRBJ1-1; 9 bases agree with TRBD1. Germline trimming cut 7 bases from V and 1 base from J; bases unmatched to any gene: 4. The CDR3 consists of 14 residues. CDR1 and CDR2 (germline): MRHNA, SNTAGT. CDR3 sequence: CASTMGQGNTEAFF. In DNA form, the CDR3 reads TGTGCCAGCACCATGGGACAGGGGAACACTGAAGCTTTCTTT.

The chain employs TRBV7-9 and TRBJ1-2; 10 bases line up with TRBD1. The ends lost 1 base at V and 7 bases at J; junction bases unmatched: 6. The length of the CDR3 is 15 residues. Germline CDR1 is SEHNR and CDR2 is FQNEAQ (reference sequence). The CDR3 reads CASSLDGTGVRGYTF. CDR3 sequence (DNA): TGTGCCAGCAGCTTAGACGGGACAGGGGTACGTGGCTACACCTTC.

The chain has TRBV19 and TRBJ2-3; D possibly corresponds to TRBD1 (6 bases). CDR3 size: 14 residues. Germline values: CDR1 LNHDA, CDR2 SQIVND (reference sequence). Trimming stripped 7 bases from V and 1 base from J, with 12 bases between. The CDR3 reads CASNGGWGTDTQYF. CDR3 DNA: TGTGCCAGTAATGGGGGCTGGGGCACAGATACGCAGTATTTT.

This chain connects TRBV7-3 to TRBJ2-7; 8 positions match TRBD1. This CDR3 has 15 amino acids. V lost 4 bases, J lost 5 bases, and 10 bases stayed unmatched. Germline assignment: CDR1 SGHTA and CDR2 FQGTGA. The DNA of the CDR3 is TGTGCCAGCAGCTCCACGCCGGGACAGGCGGACGAGCAGTACTTC. As protein: CASSSTPGQADEQYF.

V gene TRBV4-2 combines with J gene TRBJ1-1; D gene unclear. Trimming pared 4 bases from V and 8 bases from J, leaving 11 bases between. The CDR3 is 12 residues long. CDR1 and CDR2 (germline): LGHNA, YNFKEQ. CDR3 DNA sequence: TGTGCCAGCAGCCCCCACACCGGAGAAGCTTTCTTT. Its protein is CASSPHTGEAFF.

The chain combines TRBV11-3 with TRBJ2-1; TRBD2 might be the D (6 bases). Trimming took off 0 bases at V and 3 bases at J, with 9 bases between the two ends. Germline CDR1 SGHNT, CDR2 YENEEA. The CDR3 spans 15 residues. CDR3 loop: CASSLEPDYYNEQFF. CDR3 in DNA: TGTGCCAGCAGCTTAGAACCGGACTACTACAATGAGCAGTTCTTC.

This chain links TRBV7-3 with TRBJ2-7, with 9 nucleotides matching TRBD1. The CDR3 sequence is 14 residues long. Trimming at V came to 5 bases and at J to 2 bases, leaving 4 bases not matched to a gene. From germline, CDR1 is SGHTA and CDR2 FQGTGA. The CDR3 DNA reads as TGTGCCAGCAGCCCACAGGGGGCTACCTACGAGCAGTACTTC. It codes for CASSPQGATYEQYF.

The CDR3 reads CASSETGKVGEQYF. The CDR3 bases are TGTGCCAGCAGCGAGACAGGGAAAGTGGGCGAGCAGTACTTC. The V and J genes are TRBV7-9 and TRBJ2-7, with TRBD1 matching 7 bases. Germline values: CDR1 SEHNR, CDR2 FQNEAQ (reference sequence). The CDR3 contains 14 residues. V shed 5 bases and J 6 bases; nucleotides not matched to a gene: 10.

The chain recombines TRBV10-1 with TRBJ2-3, with a tentative D call TRBD2 (7 bases). V was pared by 0 bases and J by 3 bases, with 16 bases between. Germline-derived CDR1 and CDR2 are WNHNN and SYGVQD (reference sequence). The CDR3 has 17 residues. CDR3 region: CASSESKGGARTDTQYF. CDR3 in DNA: TGCGCCAGCAGTGAGTCGAAAGGGGGGGCCCGAACAGATACGCAGTATTTT.

The gene calls are TRBV20-1 and TRBJ2-5; D is perhaps TRBD1 (6 bases). The CDR3 has 11 residues. The germline CDR1 and CDR2 sequences are DFQATT and SNEGSKA (reference sequence). CDR3 sequence (DNA): TGCGGAGGACAGTCACAAGAGACCCAGTACTTC. This encodes CGGQSQETQYF.

The rearrangement links TRBV7-3 to TRBJ2-3; TRBD2 aligns across 11 bases. The CDR3 spans 15 residues. The V and J ends lost 5 bases and 4 bases, in that order; junction bases with no gene match: 5. Per germline, CDR1 SGHTA and CDR2 FQGTGA. The CDR3 DNA reads as TGTGCCAGCAGCCCTAGCGGGGGGAAGGCAGATACGCAGTATTTT. Translated: CASSPSGGKADTQYF.

As DNA, the CDR3 is TGTGCCAGTACCGGACGAAGGCGCGGGTACGACACTGAAGCTTTCTTT. The encoded protein is CASTGRRRGYDTEAFF. The V and J genes are TRBV19 and TRBJ1-1, with unresolved D. The CDR3 spans 16 residues. Trimming took 7 bases from V and 3 from J, leaving 21 bases between them. Looked up from germline, CDR1 is LNHDA and CDR2 is SQIVND (reference sequence).

V usage is TRBV27 and J usage is TRBJ1-4; D remains unclear. Trimming cost V 3 bases and J 8 bases, with 7 bases left between them. The CDR3 runs to 12 residues. Per the germline V gene, CDR1 is MNHEY and CDR2 is SMNVEV (reference sequence). The CDR3 spells CASSFLGEKLFF. The CDR3 DNA reads TGTGCCAGCAGTTTCTTGGGGGAAAAACTGTTTTTT.